This paragraph reports one T cell receptor beta chain. The antigen it recognizes is unknown. The sample holds no much larger clone one base away, and base qualities are not on file. These data come from a study of T cells in localized non-small cell lung cancer (dated by TCRdb to about 2020). With regard to the full study: Comparing tumors with uninvolved tumor-adjacent lungs, the study looked at the T cell repertoires of 200 to 250 patients with early-stage NSCLC. Of the NSCLC patients, about 130 were male and about 97 were female, and the mean age was approximately 66 years. The cohort comprised approximately 240 treatment-naïve NSCLC patients with resected, localized lung tumors. Here is what the overall study found, with its caveats: Uninvolved tumor-adjacent lung showed the highest T cell clonality, higher than tumor, which suggests more focused antigenic responses in the uninvolved tumor-adjacent lung. A median of about 55 of the top 100 tumor clones were detected in paired uninvolved adjacent lung, and 28 of these tumor clones were also found among the top 100 clones of the paired uninvolved adjacent lung. Because the study design was exploratory, TCR variables were selected using unadjusted p-values without false-discovery rate correction. Because multi-region tumor sequencing was not performed, intratumor heterogeneity could not be ruled out. Longer overall survival was associated with higher blood T cell density, whereas shorter survival was associated with higher adjacent-lung clonality.

The germline V gene supplies CDR1 LGHNT and CDR2 FRNRAP. The junction shows trimming of 8 bases on V and 1 base on J, and the gene matches do not reach 3 bases of it. The cysteine opens and the phenylalanine closes a CDR3 of 14 amino acids. Just CDR3 DNA is preserved here, 42 bases in frame from base 1. At diagnosis, peripheral blood, uninvolved tumor-adjacent lung and tumor were collected and stored as a combination of fresh-frozen and FFPE material. For TCR repertoire profiling, the blood samples were analyzed as peripheral blood mononuclear cells. The immunoSEQ Assay was used to sequence TCR beta CDR3 regions from DNA. Turning to the authors' computational methods: To compute T cell density, TCR beta template counts were normalized to usable DNA, which was estimated by amplifying housekeeping genes. Using the preseqR package, richness was estimated by extrapolating to 120,000 templates for tissue samples and 400,000 templates for PBMC samples. Clonality was defined as one minus Pielou's evenness. Differential abundance testing on productive amino-acid clonotypes, with a minimum total count of 5 and an alpha of 0.1, was used to identify tissue-enriched TCRs. The Jaccard Index and the Morisita Overlap Index were used to measure repertoire overlap between compartments. GLIPH clustered TCR beta CDR3s with public tetramer-defined viral CDR3s; viral motifs required at least three viral sequences plus V-gene enrichment. TCRdb retrieved this table from immuneACCESS and kept in-frame rearrangements only. Not all clones are present; in checked studies, unresolved V genes account for under half, and no reason is known for the remainder. The V and J calls and the clone size are those of that table, but D and trimming were determined from the DNA. For this sample the table gives about 130,000 clones, of which roughly 90% were detected only once. Around 1.7% of the sample is in the top ten clones.

The material was peripheral blood, obtained before any cancer treatment. Recombination connected TRBV12-5 to TRBJ2-3, and TRBD2 aligns with 10 junction nucleotides. This TCR was recovered from a female donor over 55 with stage I lung adenocarcinoma. The DNA is as follows: TGTGCTAGTTCCCTAGCGGGAGGCACAGATACGCAGTATTTT. It codes for CASSLAGGTDTQYF.